This TCR beta chain was identified in a study of long-term antiretroviral therapy in people with HIV. Looking at the study overall: The immediate-ART recommendation dates to 2015, and the earliest samples predate it by about a decade.

Study-wide results and caveats: No data on ART adherence, viral resistance or therapy changes.

CDR1 is SGHRS, CDR2 YFSETQ, per germline. CDR3 length: 13 residues. The V end lost 2 bases, the J end lost 5 bases, and 8 bases lay between the germline ends. Running of the v3.0 immunoSEQ assay took place at survey level. Only in-frame clones appear in the TCRdb table, and some are missing; sequencing was by immunoSEQ multiplex PCR. The sample yields about 30,000 clones, over 90% seen once. Concerning this clone itself: Its specificity is unknown.

J is TRBJ2-1 and V is TRBV5-1; D remains unclear. Source: unsorted PBMCs, taken 6.2 years after starting antiretroviral therapy. The receptor was derived from a man in his forties with HIV. The CDR3 DNA sequence: TGCGCCAGCAGCTTTGACGATGACAATGAGCAGTTCTTC. It encodes CASSFDDDNEQFF. The full variable domain, its missing parts supplied by reference TRBV5-1 and TRBJ2-1, is KAGVTQTPRYLIKTRGQQVTLSCSPISGHRSVSWYQQTPGQGLQFLFEYFSETQRNKGNFPGRFSGRQFSNSRSEMNVSTLELGDSALYLCASSFDDDNEQFFGPGTRLTVL.